The sequence of this T cell receptor beta chain was determined in a study of T cell responses to AZD1222 COVID-19 vaccine. General study results and limits: Reports indicate that nearly half of spike-specific TCRs are directed at unmutated variant regions. No repertoire was sampled before or during the peak T cell response, only after it.

In this sample, this clone turned up once. The antigen is undetermined. The same CDR3 is also encoded by other DNA sequences in this sample. Germline CDR1 SGHTA, CDR2 FQGNSA. V lost 0 bases, J lost 2 bases, and 5 bases lay in between. The CDR3 extends over 14 amino acids. Only in-frame clones appear in the TCRdb table, and some are missing; sequencing was by immunoSEQ multiplex PCR. The repertoire holds approximately 100,000 clones, with roughly nine tenths as singletons. The source was peripheral blood, collected on day 0 of AZD1222 vaccination. This TCR came from an adult in good health. The chain has TRBV7-2 and TRBJ1-3; D is possibly TRBD1 (5 bases). The CDR3 protein is CASSLAGPGNTIYF. Written as DNA, the CDR3 is TGTGCCAGCAGCTTAGCGGGGCCTGGAAACACCATATATTTT.